This T cell receptor beta chain was recovered during a study of blood T cells in healthy people across ages. Study background: Template switching retrieved approximately one barcoded beta molecule for each two T cells. Study-wide findings and caveats: Unsorted PBMCs prevented conclusive naive versus antigen-experienced comparison.

Each donor supplied roughly 9 milliliters of peripheral blood. Primers used in a second PCR of about 7 to 12 cycles were a sample-barcoded 5' primer and a J-beta primer mix. TCRdb passed the 5' RACE reads through MiXCR, listing each CDR3 protein once. Of around 1,500,000 distinct CDR3 sequences listed, about 28% are singletons. Worth noting for this clonotype: The antigen is not known.

The CDR3 is 15 residues long. The J segment lost 13 bases and the V segment lost 0 bases, leaving 9 bases of the junction unmatched. Germline V gene data show CDR1 as SGHAT and CDR2 as FQNNGV. The receptor's source is a woman aged 25-40 years in good health. The rearrangement links TRBV11-2 to TRBJ2-4; 10 bases match TRBD2. Sequenced: blood. The CDR3 DNA follows: TGTGCCAGCAGCTTAGAACTAGCGGGGATGAGGGAGCAGTACTTC. This gives the protein CASSLELAGMREQYF.